The subject of this entry is one T cell receptor (beta chain). Its cognate antigen is unknown. This sample also contains other DNA sequences that code for the same CDR3. These data belong to a study of shared clonotypes between healthy human individuals. Overall study findings and caveats: The authors expected sequencing depth to affect clonotype sharing among donors. A reduction in generation probabilities was seen for non-shared clonotypes relative to those shared by all four donors.

The table came from immunoSEQ multiplex PCR; TCRdb's copy has only in-frame clones and leaves some out. The sample lists 2 million to 2.5 million clones; about 90% were seen once. In the CD4+ fraction, cells were divided into CD45RA+ naive and CD45RA-negative memory subsets. Specimen: naive CD4+ T cells from PBMCs. Stated subset: CD45RA+ positively selected. This clonotype originated in a man aged 18 to 29 in good health. Some clones in this sample may be carry-over from other donors' samples.

Here the CDR3 reads CASSSQGYEQYF. The CDR3 DNA is TGTGCCAGCAGCTCGCAGGGCTACGAGCAGTACTTC. The chain employs TRBV7-2 and TRBJ2-7; TRBD1 might be the D (5 bases). This CDR3 spans 12 amino acids. CDR1 is SGHTA and CDR2 is FQGNSA in the germline V gene. V lost 4 bases, J lost 3 bases, and 7 bases lay in between.